The 22 T cell receptor beta chains below were found in one sample sequenced in a study of OX40 agonist ivuxolimab in advanced cancers. Profiling relied on immunoSEQ multiplex PCR, and the TCRdb table lists in-frame clones only, not all of them. The table includes roughly 76,000 clones, around 90% detected once. Material: CD4+ or CD8+ T cells sorted from blood, obtained in a trial of the OX40 agonist ivuxolimab. These TCRs come from an adult with an advanced solid tumor such as melanoma, head and neck, liver or kidney cancer.

The chain employs TRBV19 and TRBJ1-5, with D maybe TRBD1 (5 bases). Trimming pared 1 base from V and 5 bases from J, leaving 9 bases between. The germline CDR1 and CDR2 sequences are LNHDA and SQIVND (reference sequence). The CDR3 runs to 14 residues. CDR3 DNA: TGTGCCAGTAGTATAGTCACAGGTTATCAGCCCCAGCATTTT. This sequence encodes CASSIVTGYQPQHF.

The chain uses TRBV9 and TRBJ2-7; D is ambiguous. This CDR3 region has 14 residues. The ends were cut back, 1 base at V and 2 bases at J, with 10 bases in the middle. The germline gives CDR1 SGDLS, CDR2 YYNGEE. The CDR3 sequence: CASSVSGRTYEQYF. Here the CDR3 DNA reads TGTGCCAGCAGCGTATCTGGCCGAACCTACGAGCAGTACTTC. Together with reference TRBV9 and TRBJ2-7, the CDR3 gives the full variable domain: DSGVTQTPKHLITATGQRVTLRCSPRSGDLSVYWYQQSLDQGLQFLIQYYNGEERAKGNILERFSAQQFPDLHSELNLSSLELGDSALYFCASSVSGRTYEQYFGPGTRLTVT.

The chain carries TRBV5-8 and TRBJ2-7, with 7 bases identical to TRBD2. V shed 0 bases and J 2 bases; nucleotides not matched to a gene: 5. This CDR3 spans 15 amino acids. Germline CDR1 is SGHTS and CDR2 is YDEGEE. CDR3 sequence: CASSLGMGGAYEQYF. CDR3 nucleotides: TGTGCCAGCAGCTTGGGGATGGGGGGGGCCTACGAGCAGTACTTC.

This clone appeared once. The chain has TRBV13 and TRBJ2-7; possibly TRBD2 for D (5 bases). Germline V gene sequence: CDR1 PRHDT, CDR2 FYEKMQ (reference sequence). This CDR3 contains 14 residues. Trimming shortened V by 0 bases and J by 1 base, and 7 bases separated the two germline ends. CDR3 protein: CASSLGGGSYEQYF. CDR3 coding DNA: TGTGCCAGCAGCTTAGGGGGCGGGTCCTACGAGCAGTACTTC.

This clone was found once. Its ends do not fully match the called genes, so a read error is possible. This CDR3 is CASSLDLQGYEQYF. The CDR3 DNA reads TGTGCCAGCAGCCTAGATCTACAGGGGTACGAGCAGTACTTC. The genes are TRBV11-2 and TRBJ2-7; 7 nucleotides agree with TRBD1. Germline V gene sequence: CDR1 SGHAT, CDR2 FQNNGV. This CDR3 is 14 amino acids long.

This clone was observed once. The chain carries TRBV5-1 and TRBJ2-7, with D unclear. This CDR3 is built from 13 residues. The germline V gene has CDR1 SGHRS and CDR2 YFSETQ. V gave up 4 bases and J gave up 3 bases, with 11 bases separating them. CDR3: CASSPDQSYEQYF. The CDR3 region has the DNA TGCGCCAGCAGCCCCGACCAGAGCTACGAGCAGTACTTC.

The chain links TRBV27 to TRBJ2-1; possible D gene TRBD2, 5 bases. V was pared by 3 bases and J by 3 bases, with 18 bases between. This CDR3 region has 17 residues. The germline V gene encodes CDR1 MNHEY and CDR2 SMNVEV (reference sequence). The CDR3 loop is CASSLSAEAAVYNEQFF. The CDR3 bases are TGTGCCAGCAGTTTGTCTGCCGAAGCGGCAGTCTACAATGAGCAGTTCTTC.

CDR3 sequence: CASSSGFLADGYTF. DNA for the CDR3: TGTGCCAGCAGCTCCGGTTTTTTGGCGGATGGCTACACCTTC. V is TRBV7-9 and J is TRBJ1-2; D gene ambiguous. Between the trimmed V and J ends, which lost 4 bases and 6 bases, there was a span of 15 bases. Germline assignment: CDR1 SEHNR and CDR2 FQNEAQ (reference sequence). The CDR3 consists of 14 residues.

This chain connects TRBV2 to TRBJ2-7; possible D gene TRBD1, 5 bases. The V end lost 4 bases, the J end lost 5 bases, and 9 bases lay between the germline ends. This CDR3 has 12 residues. Germline V CDR1 and CDR2: SNHLY, FYNNEI. The CDR3 nucleotides read TGTGCCAGCAGTGGCAGGGAAAACGAGCAGTACTTC. It is translated as CASSGRENEQYF.

The CDR3 coding sequence is TGTGCCAGCAGAGCTAGTTCGGATACGCAGTATTTT. Its translation: CASRASSDTQYF. The chain carries TRBV6-1 and TRBJ2-3, with D unclear. The CDR3 spans 12 residues. V shed 6 bases and J shed 6 bases, with 10 bases lying between them. Germline V CDR1 and CDR2: MNHNS, SASEGT.

This clone appeared once. The chain combines TRBV7-3 with TRBJ2-1, with 8 bases lining up with TRBD1. This CDR3 is 16 amino acids long. V trimming: 5 bases; J trimming: 9 bases; junction bases outside the gene matches: 15. Germline lookup yields CDR1 SGHTA and CDR2 FQGTGA. The CDR3 protein is CASSLTSRQGQGEQFF. CDR3 nucleotide sequence: TGTGCCAGCAGCCTTACCTCTCGACAGGGGCAGGGTGAGCAGTTCTTC.

The V and J genes are TRBV28 and TRBJ1-1; a possible D gene is TRBD1 (6 bases). The CDR3 runs to 15 residues. V was cut by 0 bases and J by 0 bases, with 8 bases left in between. Germline V gene data show CDR1 as MDHEN and CDR2 as SYDVKM. The CDR3 loop is CASSLWDRVNTEAFF. The DNA of the CDR3 is TGTGCCAGCAGTTTATGGGACAGAGTGAACACTGAAGCTTTCTTT. The full variable domain, completed using reference TRBV28 and TRBJ1-1, is DVKVTQSSRYLVKRTGEKVFLECVQDMDHENMFWYRQDPGLGLRLIYFSYDVKMKEKGDIPEGYSVSREKKERFSLILESASTNQTSMYLCASSLWDRVNTEAFFGQGTRLTVV.

This clone was recorded only once. This chain joins TRBV5-1 and TRBJ2-5; D remains unclear. TRBJ2-7 explains the end of the DNA better; the J call may be wrong. The CDR3 is 14 amino acids. The V gene's germline CDR1 is SGHRS and CDR2 YFSETQ. The CDR3 sequence: CASSFDRSSYEQYF. DNA for the CDR3: TGCGCCAGCAGCTTTGACCGGAGCTCCTACGAGCAGTACTTC.

The chain links TRBV19 to TRBJ2-1, with D perhaps TRBD1 (5 bases). The CDR3 covers 13 residues. Per germline, CDR1 LNHDA and CDR2 SQIVND (reference sequence). V dropped 5 bases and J dropped 2 bases, with 7 bases sitting between them. The CDR3 sequence is CASSWGAYNEQFF. In DNA form, the CDR3 reads TGTGCCAGTAGTTGGGGCGCCTACAATGAGCAGTTCTTC.

This chain uses TRBV11-3 with TRBJ2-5; 7 bases align to TRBD2. With V trimmed by 5 bases and J by 3 bases, 9 bases remained unmatched. The length of the CDR3 is 15 residues. CDR1 is SGHNT, CDR2 YENEEA, per germline. This chain's CDR3 is CASSPGGTVEETQYF. In nucleotides, the CDR3 is TGTGCCAGCAGCCCCGGGGGGACGGTCGAAGAGACCCAGTACTTC.

The rearrangement uses TRBV11-2 and TRBJ2-3; D unclear. The CDR3 is made up of 16 amino acids. Germline V gene sequence: CDR1 SGHAT, CDR2 FQNNGV. Trimming took off 4 bases at V and 0 bases at J, with 14 bases between the two ends. The CDR3 DNA reads TGTGCCAGCAGCTCCCCAGGCGGAGTTAGCACAGATACGCAGTATTTT. Translated: CASSSPGGVSTDTQYF.

The CDR3 region is CASSLSLGPGEAFF. For the CDR3, the DNA is TGTGCCAGCAGCTTATCCCTCGGTCCCGGAGAAGCTTTCTTT. The chain combines TRBV7-9 with TRBJ1-1; D uncertain. The germline V gene encodes CDR1 SEHNR and CDR2 FQNEAQ (reference sequence). Trimming took 2 bases from V and 8 from J, leaving 15 bases between them. The CDR3 contains 14 residues.

CDR3 DNA: TGTGCCAGCAGCTTACGGGGTTCCGGGGAGCTGTTTTTT. As protein: CASSLRGSGELFF. This sequence joins TRBV7-8 and TRBJ2-2, with D tentatively TRBD2 (5 bases). CDR3 length equals 13 residues. V dropped 2 bases and J dropped 6 bases, with 7 bases sitting between them. Germline V gives CDR1 SGHVS, CDR2 FQNEAQ.

CDR3 nucleotides: TGTGCTACGAGGAGGGAAGTTGAAGCTGGCTACACCTTC. It is translated as CATRREVEAGYTF. This sequence joins TRBV28 and TRBJ1-2, with no clear D. Germline V gives CDR1 MDHEN, CDR2 SYDVKM. This CDR3 is 13 amino acids long.

This clone has a handful of counts. V and J are TRBV4-3 and TRBJ2-6; 7 bases are a match to TRBD1. This CDR3 is 16 amino acids long. Germline V gives CDR1 LGHNA, CDR2 YSLEER. The junction had 3 bases not matched to a gene; V was cut back by 0 bases and J by 4 bases. The CDR3: CASSQETGSGANVLTF. Written as DNA, the CDR3 is TGCGCCAGCAGCCAAGAGACAGGGTCCGGGGCCAACGTCCTGACTTTC.

V is TRBV28 and J is TRBJ2-1, with D unresolved. The germline CDR1 and CDR2 sequences are MDHEN and SYDVKM. CDR3 length: 11 residues. Trimming removed 2 bases at V and 7 bases at J, with 3 bases between. CDR3 loop: CASSLTNEQFF. The CDR3 bases are TGTGCCAGCAGTTTAACGAATGAGCAGTTCTTC.

The V gene is TRBV11-2, the J gene TRBJ1-5; D call uncertain. The CDR3 totals 14 residues. The V and J ends lost 5 bases and 5 bases respectively, with 13 bases between them. Germline V lookup: CDR1 SGHAT, CDR2 FQNNGV. The CDR3 sequence: CASSSSGGDQPQHF. In nucleotides, the CDR3 is TGTGCCAGCAGCAGCTCTGGCGGGGATCAGCCCCAGCATTTT.